This TCR beta chain appears in the sequencing data of a study of tumor and adjacent non-tumor tissue in lung cancer. Study-level background: Patients comprised about a dozen adenocarcinoma, a couple of squamous cell carcinoma and 1 small cell lung cancer. Stage I to III disease affected 9 to 10 men and about five women aged about 31 to 85. Samples averaged around 4 million productive TCRbeta reads each.

The CDR3 loop spans 14 amino acids. The template was RNA from unsorted bulk tissue. Distant lung tissue was collected more than 3 cm away from the tumor edge. On this clonotype: Its antigen is as yet unknown. A junction end diverges from the germline sequence, so it may reflect a read error.

Points from the study as a whole: Tumor repertoires had a smaller top 100 clone share than normal lung.

A modified ARM-PCR protocol with three rounds of nested PCR amplified TCRbeta. One entry per CDR3 protein results from TCRdb running MiXCR on the multiplex PCR reads. The repertoire has 100,000 or so distinct CDR3 sequences, roughly 80% of them found once; the top ten carry about 31%. The clonotype was recovered from a man in his sixties with small cell lung cancer. This sequence joins TRBV12-3 or TRBV12-4 and TRBJ1-4; no clear D. Sequencing was done on a sample of distant non-tumor lung tissue. This CDR3 is CASSFGNTRAKLFF. The CDR3 DNA is TGTGCCAGCAGTTTCGGAAATACAAGGGCAAAACTGTTCTTT.